A selection of T cell receptor beta chains follows, all from one sample in a study of cytomegalovirus exposure and HLA in healthy donors. TCRdb's copy holds only in-frame clones and misses some; the assay was immunoSEQ multiplex PCR. The sample lists 150,000 to 200,000 clones, roughly 80% occurring once. The sequencing input was PBMCs. The source of these receptors is a man younger than 30 in good health and CMV-seronegative. Both conserved end residues are trimmed from each CDR3.

j_call | v_call | cdr3_aa
TRBJ1-2 | TRBV18 | ASSLQGIGYGYT
TRBJ2-5 | TRBV10-3 | AISVLAGQLTETQY
TRBJ2-3 | TRBV7-9 | ASSPLPGQGGTQY
TRBJ1-5 | TRBV28 | ASSYYRQTINQPQH
TRBJ2-4 | TRBV5-1 | ASSLATERAKNIQY
TRBJ2-1 | TRBV28 | ASRGLAGGYNEQF
TRBJ1-1 | TRBV10-3 | AVRTEMNTEAF
TRBJ1-1 | TRBV28 | ACGKGGRTEAF
TRBJ2-4 | TRBV9 | ASSEDSGGLIQY
TRBJ1-5 | TRBV27 | ASSLRGGQPQH
TRBJ1-4 | TRBV6-4 | ASSETTPQVANEKLF
TRBJ2-3 | TRBV12-1 | ASSLRGLGGCDTQY
TRBJ2-3 | TRBV7-9 | ASSLRGGASDTQY
TRBJ2-7 | TRBV28 | ASTPGQGNYEQY
TRBJ2-7 | TRBV6-5 | ASRQAGNYEQY
TRBJ1-3 | TRBV6-5 | ASSAGTAGNTIY
TRBJ2-3 | TRBV5-8 | ASSATQGRTQY
TRBJ2-7 | TRBV30 | AWSVTGEHYEQY
TRBJ1-4 | TRBV7-9 | ASTQGWGTNEKLF
TRBJ2-2 | TRBV4-2 | ASRQLGGAGELF
TRBJ2-3 | TRBV6-4 | ASSPSGSTDTQY
TRBJ1-4 | TRBV6-5 | ASRSPGEKLF
TRBJ1-2 | TRBV6-5 | ASRRTGGFGYT
TRBJ2-1 | TRBV29-1 | SVLVGEQF
TRBJ1-1 | TRBV7-2 | ASSLVLGGTEAF
TRBJ2-2 | TRBV6-1 | ASSESGGPTGELF
TRBJ2-7 | TRBV6-1 | ASRTGTGGYEQY
TRBJ1-4 | TRBV7-9 | ASSLNAGKLF
TRBJ2-1 | TRBV6-5 | ASSNPGQEEWF
TRBJ1-1 | TRBV2 | ASTDRGISEAF
TRBJ1-5 | TRBV2 | ASIGRGKGQPQH
TRBJ2-7 | TRBV9 | ASSVVGATPFYEQY
TRBJ2-6 | TRBV6-6 | ASSLLVQTGANVLT
TRBJ1-2 | TRBV9 | ASSVAGQTYYGYT
TRBJ2-4 | TRBV2 | ATTRDRGILAKNIQY
TRBJ2-3 | TRBV6-1 | ASRVAGGPDTQY
TRBJ2-1 | TRBV27 | ASSLSAGSDEQF
TRBJ2-1 | TRBV7-3 | ASSLTWTGNNEQF
TRBJ2-1 | TRBV6-1 | ASRGGTDPYNEQF
TRBJ1-1 | TRBV7-2 | ASSSPQGLAF
TRBJ2-7 | TRBV18 | ASSPTQGRYEQY
TRBJ2-2 | TRBV11-2 | ASSLRRLDTGELF
TRBJ1-6 | TRBV21-1 | ASGPGQLNSPLH
TRBJ2-5 | TRBV27 | ASRQGGMETQY
TRBJ2-7 | TRBV2 | ASKEDSGSSYEQY
TRBJ1-2 | TRBV18 | ASSPPSFYYGYT
TRBJ2-7 | TRBV5-5 | ASSLVTSGYYEQY
TRBJ2-7 | TRBV19 | ASSIGGQGVGEQY
TRBJ1-6 | TRBV6-5 | ASSSTSQSPLH
TRBJ1-6 | TRBV6-5 | ASSYQPGNSPLH
TRBJ2-3 | TRBV18 | ASSPRQGTDTQY
TRBJ2-1 | TRBV20-1 | SARLYNEQF
TRBJ2-7 | TRBV6-1 | ASSDPGRRGEQY